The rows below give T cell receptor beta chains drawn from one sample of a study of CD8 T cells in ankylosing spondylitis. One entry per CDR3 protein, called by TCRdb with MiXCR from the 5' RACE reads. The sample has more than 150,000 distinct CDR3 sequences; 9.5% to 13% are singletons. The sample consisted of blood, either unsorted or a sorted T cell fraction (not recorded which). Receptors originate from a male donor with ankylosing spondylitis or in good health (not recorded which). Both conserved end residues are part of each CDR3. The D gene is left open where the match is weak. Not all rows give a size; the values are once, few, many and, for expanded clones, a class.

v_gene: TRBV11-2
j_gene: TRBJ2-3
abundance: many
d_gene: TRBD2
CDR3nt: TGTGCCAGCAGCTCCGGGGGGGGAGCGGGAGGCACAGATACGCAGTATTTT
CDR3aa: CASSSGGGAGGTDTQYF

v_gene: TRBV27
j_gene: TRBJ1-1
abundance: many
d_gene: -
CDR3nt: TGTGCCAGCAAACGGGACCCGGCCACTGAAGCTTTCTTT
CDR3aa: CASKRDPATEAFF

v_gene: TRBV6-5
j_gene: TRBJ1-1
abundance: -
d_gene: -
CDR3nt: TGTGCCAGCAGTTACTCCGCCGGGACTTTCTGGGGGAACACTGAAGCTTTCTTT
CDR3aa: CASSYSAGTFWGNTEAFF

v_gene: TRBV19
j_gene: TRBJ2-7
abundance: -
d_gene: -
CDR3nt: TGTGCCAGTAGTATGAAGGACAGTTACTACGAGCAGTACTTC
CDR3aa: CASSMKDSYYEQYF

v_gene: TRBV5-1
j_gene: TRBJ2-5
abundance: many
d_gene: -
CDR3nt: TGCGCCAGCAGCGTAAAGGACGCAGTGGGCTTC
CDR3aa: CASSVKDAVGF

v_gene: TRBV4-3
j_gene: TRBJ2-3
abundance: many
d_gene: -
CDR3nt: TGCGCCAGCAGCCAAGGCTCCCCCGGAGATACGCAGTATTTT
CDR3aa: CASSQGSPGDTQYF

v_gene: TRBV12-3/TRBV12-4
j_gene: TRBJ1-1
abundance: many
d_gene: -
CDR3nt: TGTGCCAGCAGTTTCGGGGAGGACACTGAAGCTTTCTTT
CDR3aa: CASSFGEDTEAFF

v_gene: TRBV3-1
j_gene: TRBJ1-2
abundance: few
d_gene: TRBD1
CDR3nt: TGTGCCAGCAGCCGACAGGGACACTATGGCTACACCTTC
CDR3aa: CASSRQGHYGYTF

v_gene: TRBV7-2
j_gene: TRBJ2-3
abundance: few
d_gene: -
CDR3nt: TGTGCCAGCAGCCTAAGGGCCCGGGGGGATACGCAGTATTTT
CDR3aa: CASSLRARGDTQYF

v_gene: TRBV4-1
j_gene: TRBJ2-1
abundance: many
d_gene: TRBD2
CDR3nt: TGCGCCAGCAGCCAAGATCGCACTAGCGGGATGAATGAGCAGTTCTTC
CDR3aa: CASSQDRTSGMNEQFF

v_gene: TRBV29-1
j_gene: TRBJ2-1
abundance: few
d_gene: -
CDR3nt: TGCAGCGTTGACCCAGGGCAGGGCAATGAGCAGTTCTTC
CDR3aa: CSVDPGQGNEQFF

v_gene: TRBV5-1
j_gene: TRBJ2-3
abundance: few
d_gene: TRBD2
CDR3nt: TGCGCCAGCAGCCTGGGGGTAGCGGGGATAGTAGATACGCAGTATTTT
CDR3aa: CASSLGVAGIVDTQYF

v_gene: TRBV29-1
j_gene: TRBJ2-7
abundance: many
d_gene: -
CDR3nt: TGCAGCGTCGCCGCACGGACGGACTACGAGCAGTACTTC
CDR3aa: CSVAARTDYEQYF

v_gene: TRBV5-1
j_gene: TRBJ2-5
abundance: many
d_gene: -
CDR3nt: TGCGCCAGCAGCTTGGAACGGGCGGCGACCCAGTACTTC
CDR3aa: CASSLERAATQYF

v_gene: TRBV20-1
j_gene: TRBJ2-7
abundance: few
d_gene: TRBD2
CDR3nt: TGCAGTGCTAGGGTTGGGACTAGCGGGAGTCTCTCCTACGAGCAGTACTTC
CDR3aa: CSARVGTSGSLSYEQYF

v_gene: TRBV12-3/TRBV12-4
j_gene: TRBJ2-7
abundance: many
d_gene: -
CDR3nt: TGTGCCAGCAGTTTGGCAGAAACCTACGAGCAGTACTTC
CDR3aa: CASSLAETYEQYF

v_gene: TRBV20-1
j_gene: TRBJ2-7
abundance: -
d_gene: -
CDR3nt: TGCAGTGCTGGGGGTCGACTAGATTCCGAGCAGTACTTC
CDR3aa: CSAGGRLDSEQYF

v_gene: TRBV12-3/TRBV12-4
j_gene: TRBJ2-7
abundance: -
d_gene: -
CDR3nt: TGTGCCAGCAGTTTTAACCCCGGCCAGCAGTACTTC
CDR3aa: CASSFNPGQQYF

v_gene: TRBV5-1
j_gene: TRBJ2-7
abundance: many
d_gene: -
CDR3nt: TGCGCCAGCAGCTTGGAGGGACTCGTCTACGAGCAGTACTTC
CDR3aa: CASSLEGLVYEQYF

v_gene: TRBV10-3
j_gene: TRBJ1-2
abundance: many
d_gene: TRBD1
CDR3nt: TGTGCCATCAGTGATAGGGACAGGGAGTACTATGGCTACACCTTC
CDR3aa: CAISDRDREYYGYTF

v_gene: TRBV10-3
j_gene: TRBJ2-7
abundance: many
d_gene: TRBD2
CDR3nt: TGTGCCATCAGTGCGACTAGCGGGAGGGCTTACGAGCAGTACTTC
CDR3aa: CAISATSGRAYEQYF

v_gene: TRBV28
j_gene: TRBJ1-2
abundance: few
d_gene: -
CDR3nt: TGTGCCAGCAGAACACCGGACAGAGCTTTCGGTGGCTACACCTTC
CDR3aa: CASRTPDRAFGGYTF

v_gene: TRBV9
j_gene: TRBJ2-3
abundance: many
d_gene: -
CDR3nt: TGTGCCAGCACCCCCGACAGGTCGACTAGCACAGATACGCAGTATTTT
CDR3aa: CASTPDRSTSTDTQYF

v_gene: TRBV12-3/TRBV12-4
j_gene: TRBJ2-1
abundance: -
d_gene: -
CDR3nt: TGTGCCAGCAGTTTAGCGCCAAGCAGCGGGGAGCAGTTCTTC
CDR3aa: CASSLAPSSGEQFF

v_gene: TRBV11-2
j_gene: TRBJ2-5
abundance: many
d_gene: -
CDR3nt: TGTGCCAGCAGACGTTCTCTTCAAGAGACCCAGTACTTC
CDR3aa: CASRRSLQETQYF

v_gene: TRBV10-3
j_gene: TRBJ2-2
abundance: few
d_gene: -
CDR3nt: TGTGCCATCAGTGAGTCGCGATTGGCGTCCGCGAACACCGGGGAGCTGTTTTTT
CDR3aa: CAISESRLASANTGELFF

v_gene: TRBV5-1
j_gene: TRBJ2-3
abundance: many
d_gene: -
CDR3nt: TGCGCCAGCAGCTCTCCGGGGGCGGCAGATACGCAGTATTTT
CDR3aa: CASSSPGAADTQYF

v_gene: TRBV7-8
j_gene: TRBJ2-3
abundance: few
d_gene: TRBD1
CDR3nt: TGTGCCAGCAGCTTCGGACAGGGTCATAGCACAGATACGCAGTATTTT
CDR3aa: CASSFGQGHSTDTQYF

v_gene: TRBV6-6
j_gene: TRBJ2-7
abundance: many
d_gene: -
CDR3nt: TGTGCCAGCAGTTACAGGCTCGTCTACGAGCAGTACTTC
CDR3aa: CASSYRLVYEQYF

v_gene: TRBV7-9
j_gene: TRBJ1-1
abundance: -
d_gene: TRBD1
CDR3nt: TGTGCCAGCGTACCTAAAAGGCTGGAGGGGGCGAACACTGAAGCTTTCTTT
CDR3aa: CASVPKRLEGANTEAFF

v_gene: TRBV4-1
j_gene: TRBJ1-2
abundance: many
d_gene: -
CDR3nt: TGCGCCAGCAGCCAAGATGTAACCTCTCTTAACTATGGCTACACCTTC
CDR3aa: CASSQDVTSLNYGYTF

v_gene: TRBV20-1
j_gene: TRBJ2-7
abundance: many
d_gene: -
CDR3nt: TGCAGTGCTAGAGAAGGGAGTCGGGTCTCCTACGAGCAGTACTTC
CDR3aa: CSAREGSRVSYEQYF

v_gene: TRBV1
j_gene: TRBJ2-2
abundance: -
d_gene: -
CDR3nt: TGCACCAGCAGCCAAGCCTACCTAGCGGGAGAGGAAAACACCGGGGAGCTGTTTTTT
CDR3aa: CTSSQAYLAGEENTGELFF

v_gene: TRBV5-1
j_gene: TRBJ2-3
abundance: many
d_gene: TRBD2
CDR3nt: TGCGCCAGCAGCCGAGGCACTAGCGGGGGCACAGATACGCAGTATTTT
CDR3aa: CASSRGTSGGTDTQYF

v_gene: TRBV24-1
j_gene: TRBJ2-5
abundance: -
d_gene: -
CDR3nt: TGTGCCACCAGTGATTCCGGGACACCTCAAGAGACCCAGTACTTC
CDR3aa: CATSDSGTPQETQYF

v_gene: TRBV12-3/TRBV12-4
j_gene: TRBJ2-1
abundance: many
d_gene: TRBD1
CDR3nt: TGTGCCAGCAGACCCGCGGGCGACAGGGGTCGGAATGAGCAGTTCTTC
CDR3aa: CASRPAGDRGRNEQFF

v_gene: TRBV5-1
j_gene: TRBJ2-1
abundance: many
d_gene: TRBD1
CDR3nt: TGCGCCAGCAGCGCTACAGGGGGCGGGGGATGGGATGAGCAGTTCTTC
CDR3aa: CASSATGGGGWDEQFF

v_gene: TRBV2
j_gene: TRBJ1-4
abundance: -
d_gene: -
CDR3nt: TGTGCCAGCAGTCCATCAATTGGGAGAAGGCTAAACGAAAAACTGTTTTTT
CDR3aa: CASSPSIGRRLNEKLFF

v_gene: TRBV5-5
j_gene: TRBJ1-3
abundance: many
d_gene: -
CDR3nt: TGTGCCAGCAGCTTAGGTCAGGGGACAAACACCATATATTTT
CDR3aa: CASSLGQGTNTIYF

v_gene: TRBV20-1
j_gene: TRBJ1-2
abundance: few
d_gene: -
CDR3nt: TGCAGTGCTAAGGGGGGCCCTACTAACTATGGCTACACCTTC
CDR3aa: CSAKGGPTNYGYTF

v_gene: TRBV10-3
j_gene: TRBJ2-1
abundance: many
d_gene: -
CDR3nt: TGTGCCATCAGTGCCAGAGTGGACTCCTACAATGAGCAGTTCTTC
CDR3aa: CAISARVDSYNEQFF

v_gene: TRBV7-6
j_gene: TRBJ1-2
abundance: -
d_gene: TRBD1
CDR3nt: TGTGCCAGCAGCCCGAGACAGGGTGCTAACTATGGCTACACCTTC
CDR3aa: CASSPRQGANYGYTF

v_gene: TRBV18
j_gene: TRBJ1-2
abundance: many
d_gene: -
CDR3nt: TGTGCCAGCTCACCACTCCCAGTGACGGATGGCTACACCTTC
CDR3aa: CASSPLPVTDGYTF

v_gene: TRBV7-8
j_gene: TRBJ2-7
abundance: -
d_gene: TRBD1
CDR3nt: TGTGCCAGCAGCTCCCGGGGACAGGACGTTTGGCAGATCTACGAGCAGTACTTC
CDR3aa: CASSSRGQDVWQIYEQYF

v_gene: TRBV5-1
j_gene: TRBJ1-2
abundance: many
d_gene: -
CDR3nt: TGCGCCAGCAGCCTGGGACCGAACTATGGCTACACCTTC
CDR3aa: CASSLGPNYGYTF

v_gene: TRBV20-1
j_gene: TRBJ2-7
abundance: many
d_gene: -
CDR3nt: TGCAGTGCCGGAACCTTCTCCTACGAGCAGTACTTC
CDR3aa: CSAGTFSYEQYF

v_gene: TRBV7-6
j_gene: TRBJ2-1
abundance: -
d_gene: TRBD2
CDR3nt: TGTGCCAGCAGCCGACCTGTGGGCGGGAGGAGGAATGAGCAGTTCTTC
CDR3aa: CASSRPVGGRRNEQFF